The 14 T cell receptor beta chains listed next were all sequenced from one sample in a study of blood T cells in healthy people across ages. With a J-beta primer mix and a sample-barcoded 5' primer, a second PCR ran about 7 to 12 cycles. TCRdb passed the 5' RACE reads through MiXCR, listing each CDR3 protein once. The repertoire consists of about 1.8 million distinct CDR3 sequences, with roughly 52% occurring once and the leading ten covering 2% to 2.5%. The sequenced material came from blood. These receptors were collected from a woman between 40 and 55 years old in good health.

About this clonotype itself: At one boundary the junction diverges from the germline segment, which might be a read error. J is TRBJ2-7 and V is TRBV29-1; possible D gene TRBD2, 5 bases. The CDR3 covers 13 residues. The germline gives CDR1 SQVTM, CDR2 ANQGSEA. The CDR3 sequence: CSVKEGTPYEQYF. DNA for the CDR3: TGCAGCGTTAAAGAGGGTACCCCCTACGAGCAGTACTTC.

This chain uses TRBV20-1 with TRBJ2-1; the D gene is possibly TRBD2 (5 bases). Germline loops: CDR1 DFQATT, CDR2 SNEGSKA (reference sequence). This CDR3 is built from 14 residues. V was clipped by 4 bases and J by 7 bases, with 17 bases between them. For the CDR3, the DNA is TGCAGTGCTATTGGGCAGCCCACGGGGAATGAGCAGTTCTTC. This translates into CSAIGQPTGNEQFF.

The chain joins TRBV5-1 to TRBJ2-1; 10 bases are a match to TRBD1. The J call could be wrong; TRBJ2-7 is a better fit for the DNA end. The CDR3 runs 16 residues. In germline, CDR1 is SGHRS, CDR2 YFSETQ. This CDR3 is CASSSGTGVTYNEQYF. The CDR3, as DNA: TGCGCCAGCAGCTCCGGGACAGGGGTCACCTACAATGAGCAGTACTTC.

This CDR3 is CSADLAGGPYEQYF. CDR3 coding DNA: TGCAGTGCAGACCTAGCGGGGGGGCCCTACGAGCAGTACTTC. The J gene is TRBJ2-7, the V gene TRBV20-1, with 12 bases aligning to TRBD2. CDR1 and CDR2 from the germline V gene are DFQATT and SNEGSKA (reference sequence). This CDR3 region has 14 residues. Unmatched junction bases numbered 5, after V lost 6 bases and J lost 2 bases.

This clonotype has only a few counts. CDR3 bases: TGCAGCGTCGCGACAGGGGTAAACATTCAGTACTTC. Residues: CSVATGVNIQYF. The V gene is TRBV29-1, the J gene TRBJ2-4; the match to TRBD1 covers 8 bases. The CDR3 is made up of 12 amino acids. From germline, CDR1 is SQVTM and CDR2 ANQGSEA. The trim removed 6 bases at V and 6 bases at J, leaving 4 bases unmatched. The full variable domain, completed using reference TRBV29-1 and TRBJ2-4, is SAVISQKPSRDICQRGTSLTIQCQVDSQVTMMFWYRQQPGQSLTLIATANQGSEATYESGFVIDKFPISRPNLTFSTLTVSNMSPEDSSIYLCSVATGVNIQYFGAGTRLSVL.

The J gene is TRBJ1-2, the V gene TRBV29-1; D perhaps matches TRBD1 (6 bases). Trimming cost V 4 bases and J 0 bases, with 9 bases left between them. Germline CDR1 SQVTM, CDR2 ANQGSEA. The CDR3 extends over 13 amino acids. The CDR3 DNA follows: TGCAGCGTTGGGGACACTACTAACTATGGCTACACCTTC. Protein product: CSVGDTTNYGYTF. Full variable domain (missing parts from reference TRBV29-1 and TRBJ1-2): SAVISQKPSRDICQRGTSLTIQCQVDSQVTMMFWYRQQPGQSLTLIATANQGSEATYESGFVIDKFPISRPNLTFSTLTVSNMSPEDSSIYLCSVGDTTNYGYTFGSGTRLTVV.

This chain's CDR3 is CASSPLTGTYGNTIYF. The CDR3 nucleotides read TGTGCCAGCAGCCCGCTGACAGGAACATATGGAAACACCATATATTTT. This chain uses TRBV5-6 with TRBJ1-3; TRBD1 is a possible D gene (6 bases). Trimming pared 4 bases from V and 3 bases from J, leaving 17 bases between. This CDR3 contains 16 residues. Germline V lookup: CDR1 SGHDT, CDR2 YYEEEE.

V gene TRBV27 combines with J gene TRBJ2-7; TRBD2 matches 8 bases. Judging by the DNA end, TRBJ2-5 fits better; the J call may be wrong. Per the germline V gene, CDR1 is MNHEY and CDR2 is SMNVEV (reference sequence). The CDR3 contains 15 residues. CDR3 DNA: TGTGCCAGCAGTGGGGCAGGGCTAGCGGGAGAGACCCAGTACTTC. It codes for CASSGAGLAGETQYF.

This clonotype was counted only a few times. CDR3 in amino acids: CASSLNSGGASYNEQFF. As DNA, the CDR3 is TGTGCCAGCAGCTTAAATTCGGGGGGCGCCTCCTACAATGAGCAGTTCTTC. The J gene is TRBJ2-1, the V gene TRBV7-2; a possible D gene is TRBD2 (7 bases). Germline-derived CDR1 and CDR2 are SGHTA and FQGNSA. With 2 bases removed from V and 0 bases from J, the gap between germline ends came to 14 bases. CDR3 length: 17 amino acids.

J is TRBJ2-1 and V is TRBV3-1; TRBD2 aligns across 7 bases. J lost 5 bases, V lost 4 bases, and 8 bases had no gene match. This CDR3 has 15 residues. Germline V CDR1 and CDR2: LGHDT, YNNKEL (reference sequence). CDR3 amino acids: CASSRVGAGNNEQFF. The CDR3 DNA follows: TGTGCCAGCAGCCGGGTTGGAGCGGGGAACAATGAGCAGTTCTTC.

This CDR3 is CASSLAGTGKTNYGYTF. For the CDR3, the DNA is TGTGCCAGCAGCTTGGCCGGGACAGGAAAGACGAACTATGGCTACACCTTC. This rearrangement joins TRBV5-6 to TRBJ1-2; 8 nucleotides match TRBD1. CDR1 is SGHDT, CDR2 YYEEEE, per germline. The junction had 9 bases not matched to a gene; V was cut back by 0 bases and J by 2 bases. This CDR3 is 17 amino acids long.

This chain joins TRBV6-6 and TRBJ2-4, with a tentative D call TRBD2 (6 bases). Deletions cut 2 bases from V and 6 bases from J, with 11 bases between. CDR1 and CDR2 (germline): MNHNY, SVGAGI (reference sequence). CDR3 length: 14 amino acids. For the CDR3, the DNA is TGTGCCAGCAGTTACCCTAGCGCGGCAAACATTCAGTACTTC. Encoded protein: CASSYPSAANIQYF.

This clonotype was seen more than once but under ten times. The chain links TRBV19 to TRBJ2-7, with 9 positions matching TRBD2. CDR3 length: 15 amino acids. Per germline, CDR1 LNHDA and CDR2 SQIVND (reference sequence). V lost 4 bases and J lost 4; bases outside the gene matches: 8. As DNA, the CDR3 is TGTGCCAGTAGTACCTCCAGCGGGGGGTGGTACGAGCAGTACTTC. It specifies CASSTSSGGWYEQYF. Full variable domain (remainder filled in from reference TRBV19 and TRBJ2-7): DGGITQSPKYLFRKEGQNVTLSCEQNLNHDAMYWYRQDPGQGLRLIYYSQIVNDFQKGDIAEGYSVSREKKESFPLTVTSAQKNPTAFYLCASSTSSGGWYEQYFGPGTRLTVT.

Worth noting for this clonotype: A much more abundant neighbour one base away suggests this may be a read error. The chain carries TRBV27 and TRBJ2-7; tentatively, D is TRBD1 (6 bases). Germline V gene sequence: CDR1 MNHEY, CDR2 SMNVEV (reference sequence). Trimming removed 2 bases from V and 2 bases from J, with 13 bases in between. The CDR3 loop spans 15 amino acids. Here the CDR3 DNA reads TGTGCCAGCAGTTTAAGGACAGAGGGGCCCTACGAGCAGTACTTC. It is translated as CASSLRTEGPYEQYF.